The present T cell receptor (beta chain) was sequenced within a study of T cells in women clearing cervical HPV infection. As for the study in general: Cases were women with histologically confirmed HPV16-related CIN3 or worse, including a couple of invasive cancers. Case blood was drawn when the lesion was first found; control blood after infection became undetectable.

On this clone itself: Its antigen is currently unknown.

Profiled with immunoSEQ multiplex PCR; TCRdb holds only in-frame clones, not every one. The sample yields around 20,000 clones, of which the top ten take up around 6%. Study-wide results and caveats: Effector/memory and HPV-specific T cells were not isolated, and association timing is unknown.

The sample consisted of blood buffy coat. The sequence derives from a woman between 18 and 70 years old with a cervical HPV16 infection that either progressed to CIN3+ or cleared (not recorded which).

The sequenced CDR3 bases are TGCGCCAGCAGCTTGGCCCCCTCTACTAGCGGAGAGACC. It specifies CASSLAPSTSGET. The CDR3 reads in full as CASSLAPSTSGETQYF. The genes are TRBV5-1 and TRBJ2-5, with 8 bases matching TRBD2. The read gets to within 3 residues of the CDR3 end, and the germline J gene fills in the rest. From germline, CDR1 is SGHRS and CDR2 YFSETQ. V dropped 0 bases and J dropped 4; count of bases not matched to a gene: 8. This CDR3 spans 16 amino acids.